The 16 T cell receptor beta chains listed next were all sequenced from one sample in a study of OX40 agonist ivuxolimab in advanced cancers. Only in-frame clones appear in the TCRdb table, and some are missing; sequencing was by immunoSEQ multiplex PCR. The data show tens of thousands of clones, about 76% seen once. Sample: CD4+ or CD8+ T cells sorted from blood, taken in a trial of the OX40 agonist ivuxolimab. These TCRs come from an adult with an advanced solid tumor such as melanoma, head and neck, liver or kidney cancer.

V is TRBV4-1 and J is TRBJ1-6; tentative D call: TRBD1 (5 bases). Per germline, CDR1 MGHRA and CDR2 YSYEKL. The length of the CDR3 is 15 residues. Trimming left V 3 bases short and J 7 bases short, with 13 bases between. Here the CDR3 DNA reads TGCGCCAGCAGCCAGGCAGGGAGCATCAATTCACCCCTCCACTTT. This encodes CASSQAGSINSPLHF.

In its sample, this clone was seen a few times. The chain recombines TRBV9 with TRBJ1-2, with D uncertain. Trimming left V 3 bases short and J 4 bases short, with 16 bases between. The CDR3 sequence is 15 residues long. Looked up from germline, CDR1 is SGDLS and CDR2 is YYNGEE. CDR3 bases: TGTGCCAGCAGCGAGAGCCCGAAAAGGGCCTATGGCTACACCTTC. It encodes CASSESPKRAYGYTF.

The chain carries TRBV7-2 and TRBJ2-5; 9 bases fit TRBD2. V shed 5 bases, J shed 5 bases, and the junction held 12 bases outside the gene matches. The CDR3 consists of 16 residues. Germline V gene sequence: CDR1 SGHTA, CDR2 FQGNSA. The CDR3 nucleotides are TGTGCCAGCAGCCCCGGCGCGGGGGGGCTAATCGAGACCCAGTACTTC. This translates into CASSPGAGGLIETQYF.

This chain joins TRBV29-1 and TRBJ1-1; D is possibly TRBD1 (5 bases). Germline V gene sequence: CDR1 SQVTM, CDR2 ANQGSEA. With 4 bases removed from V and 8 bases from J, the gap between germline ends came to 8 bases. The CDR3 sequence is 10 residues long. CDR3 bases: TGCAGCGTTGTACGGGGGGAAGCTTTCTTT. Residues: CSVVRGEAFF.

V usage is TRBV14 and J usage is TRBJ2-5; the D is unclear. CDR3 length: 15 amino acids. The V end was cut by 5 bases, the J end by 0 bases, with 13 bases between. In germline, CDR1 is SGHDN, CDR2 FVKESK. CDR3 nucleotides: TGTGCCAGCAGCGGGCTCGACAAGTACCAAGAGACCCAGTACTTC. Translated: CASSGLDKYQETQYF. The complete variable domain, with remaining parts taken from reference TRBV14 and TRBJ2-5, reads EAGVTQFPSHSVIEKGQTVTLRCDPISGHDNLYWYRRVMGKEIKFLLHFVKESKQDESGMPNNRFLAERTGGTYSTLKVQPAELEDSGVYFCASSGLDKYQETQYFGPGTRLLVL.

This chain connects TRBV2 to TRBJ1-1, with D tentatively TRBD1 (6 bases). V was pared by 8 bases and J by 0 bases, with 13 bases between. The CDR3 sequence is 14 residues long. Germline V gene lookup returns CDR1 SNHLY and CDR2 FYNNEI. The CDR3: CASSQGILNTEAFF. The CDR3 DNA reads TGTGCCAGCTCCCAGGGGATCTTGAACACTGAAGCTTTCTTT.

The chain employs TRBV5-1 and TRBJ2-2, with no clear D. Trimming shortened V by 0 bases and J by 2 bases, and 5 bases separated the two germline ends. Germline V gene lookup returns CDR1 SGHRS and CDR2 YFSETQ. The CDR3 sequence is 14 residues long. The CDR3 protein is CASSLDYNTGELFF. The CDR3 coding sequence is TGCGCCAGCAGCTTGGACTACAACACCGGGGAGCTGTTTTTT.

V and J are TRBV6-6 and TRBJ2-2; possible D gene TRBD1, 6 bases. V lost 6 bases, J lost 1 base, and 15 bases lay in between. The CDR3 spans 16 residues. Germline-derived CDR1 and CDR2 are MNHNY and SVGAGI (reference sequence). DNA of the CDR3: TGTGCCAGCAGGAAAACAGGGATTGGGAACACCGGGGAGCTGTTTTTT. As protein: CASRKTGIGNTGELFF.

The table lists this clone with a count of one. The genes are TRBV4-1 and TRBJ1-5; TRBD1 matches at 7 bases. V gave up 4 bases and J gave up 1 base; unmatched junction bases: 13. The CDR3 covers 18 residues. From germline, CDR1 is MGHRA and CDR2 YSYEKL. The DNA of the CDR3 is TGCGCCAGCAGCCTCATGCCAACAGGGGTAAGGAGCAATCAGCCCCAGCATTTT. This encodes CASSLMPTGVRSNQPQHF.

The genes are TRBV30 and TRBJ2-5, with D perhaps matching TRBD2 (5 bases). The CDR3 is made up of 15 amino acids. V lost 1 base, J lost 3 bases, and 15 bases lay in between. The V gene's germline CDR1 is GTSNPN and CDR2 SVGIG (reference sequence). The CDR3: CAWSERRGNEETQYF. The CDR3 nucleotides read TGTGCCTGGAGTGAGCGTAGAGGGAATGAAGAGACCCAGTACTTC.

The chain has TRBV30 and TRBJ1-4; 7 bases line up with TRBD1. Germline-derived CDR1 and CDR2 are GTSNPN and SVGIG (reference sequence). The ends lost 3 bases at V and 10 bases at J; junction bases unmatched: 5. The length of the CDR3 is 12 residues. CDR3 sequence: CAWSPGGRKLFF. In DNA form, the CDR3 reads TGTGCCTGGAGCCCAGGGGGGCGAAAACTGTTTTTT.

This chain links TRBV4-1 with TRBJ2-2; TRBD1 matches 7 bases. The length of the CDR3 is 18 residues. The germline gives CDR1 MGHRA, CDR2 YSYEKL. V lost 4 bases, J lost 1 base, and 12 bases stayed unmatched. Here the CDR3 DNA reads TGCGCCAGCAGCCGCATCACTTCAGGGACAGTGAACACCGGGGAGCTGTTTTTT. Encoded protein: CASSRITSGTVNTGELFF.

The chain uses TRBV15 and TRBJ2-4; D possibly corresponds to TRBD2 (6 bases). V dropped 6 bases and J dropped 0 bases, with 24 bases sitting between them. CDR3 length: 19 amino acids. Germline CDR1 is LNHNV and CDR2 is YYDKDF (reference sequence). Here the CDR3 reads CATRPSSGSGLLAKNIQYF. CDR3 bases: TGTGCCACCAGGCCTAGTAGTGGGTCGGGACTGCTAGCCAAAAACATTCAGTACTTC.

The chain employs TRBV5-1 and TRBJ1-2; unclear D gene. CDR3 size: 14 residues. Germline CDR1 reads SGHRS; CDR2 reads YFSETQ. Trimming cost V 0 bases and J 5 bases, with 11 bases left between them. CDR3 amino acids: CASSLGSREYGYTF. The CDR3 bases are TGCGCCAGCAGCTTGGGATCGAGGGAGTATGGCTACACCTTC.

J is TRBJ2-6 and V is TRBV5-1; weak D call: TRBD1 (6 bases). Trimming removed 0 bases from V and 0 bases from J, with 13 bases in between. Germline V gene sequence: CDR1 SGHRS, CDR2 YFSETQ. The length of the CDR3 is 18 residues. The CDR3 sequence is CASSLVRDTSSGANVLTF. The CDR3 DNA follows: TGCGCCAGCAGCTTGGTACGGGACACTAGCTCTGGGGCCAACGTCCTGACTTTC. Based on the CDR3 plus reference TRBV5-1 and TRBJ2-6, the full variable domain is KAGVTQTPRYLIKTRGQQVTLSCSPISGHRSVSWYQQTPGQGLQFLFEYFSETQRNKGNFPGRFSGRQFSNSRSEMNVSTLELGDSALYLCASSLVRDTSSGANVLTFGAGSRLTVL.

This clone qualifies as large. The V and J genes are TRBV11-2 and TRBJ1-2, with 9 bases aligning to TRBD1. In germline, CDR1 is SGHAT, CDR2 FQNNGV. Trimming removed 4 bases from V and 5 bases from J; junction bases left unmatched: 14. This CDR3 region has 17 residues. CDR3 amino acids: CASSSAGQGHVWYGYTF. The DNA for the CDR3 is TGTGCCAGCAGCTCAGCGGGACAGGGACATGTGTGGTATGGCTACACCTTC.